This T cell receptor beta chain was captured in a study of shared clonotypes between healthy human individuals. Generated by immunoSEQ multiplex PCR, the TCRdb table keeps only in-frame clones and is missing some. The sample carries approximately 2.5 million clones, 90% to 95% recorded once. Remarks on this clone: The antigen is unknown.

General study results and limits: Non-shared clonotypes had lower generation probabilities than clonotypes shared by all four sorted-subset donors. Blood was the sole source, and tissue repertoires probably differ. Donors were few, which limited the genetic and exposure-history diversity represented.

From germline, CDR1 is MNHEY and CDR2 SMNVEV (reference sequence). This CDR3 comprises 13 residues. Unmatched junction bases numbered 5, after V lost 3 bases and J lost 8 bases. The sequence was collected from a man between 18 and 29 years old in good health. Some clones in this sample may be carry-over from other donors' samples. Sequenced sample: naive CD4+ T cells from PBMCs. Subset specified: CD45RA+ positively selected. The chain uses TRBV27 and TRBJ1-2, with 8 bases lining up with TRBD1. The CDR3 sequence is CASSFPGGLGYTF. The CDR3 nucleotides read TGTGCCAGCAGTTTTCCAGGGGGCTTAGGCTACACCTTC.